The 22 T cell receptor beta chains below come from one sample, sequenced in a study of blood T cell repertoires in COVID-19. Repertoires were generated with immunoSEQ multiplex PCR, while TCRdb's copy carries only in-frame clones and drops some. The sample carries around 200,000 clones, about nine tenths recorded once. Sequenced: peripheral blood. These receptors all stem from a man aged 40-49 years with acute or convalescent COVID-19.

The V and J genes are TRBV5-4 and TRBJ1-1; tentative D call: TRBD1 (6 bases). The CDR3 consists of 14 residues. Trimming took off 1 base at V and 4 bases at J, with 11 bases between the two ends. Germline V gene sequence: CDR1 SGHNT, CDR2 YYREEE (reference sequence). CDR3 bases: TGTGCCAGCAGCTTGCAGGGGCAGAGCACTGAAGCTTTCTTT. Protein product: CASSLQGQSTEAFF.

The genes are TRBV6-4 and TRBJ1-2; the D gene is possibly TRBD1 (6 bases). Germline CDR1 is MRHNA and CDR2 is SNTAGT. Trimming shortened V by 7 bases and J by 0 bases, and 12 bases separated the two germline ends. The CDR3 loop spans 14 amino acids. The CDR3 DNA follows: TGTGCCAGCAAGGGACATGAGACTAACTATGGCTACACCTTC. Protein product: CASKGHETNYGYTF.

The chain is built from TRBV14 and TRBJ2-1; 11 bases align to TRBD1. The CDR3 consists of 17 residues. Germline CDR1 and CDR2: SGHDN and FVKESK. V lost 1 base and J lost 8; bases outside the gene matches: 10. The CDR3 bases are TGTGCCAGCAGCCAAGGTAGACGGACAGGGGGCAGGGATGAGCAGTTCTTC. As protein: CASSQGRRTGGRDEQFF.

This CDR3 reads CASSDLYSYGYTF. The CDR3, as DNA: TGTGCCAGCAGCGACCTGTACAGCTATGGCTACACCTTC. This chain links TRBV28 with TRBJ1-2; no clear D. Trimming pared 6 bases from V and 4 bases from J, leaving 12 bases between. The germline V gene has CDR1 MDHEN and CDR2 SYDVKM. The CDR3 has 13 amino acids.

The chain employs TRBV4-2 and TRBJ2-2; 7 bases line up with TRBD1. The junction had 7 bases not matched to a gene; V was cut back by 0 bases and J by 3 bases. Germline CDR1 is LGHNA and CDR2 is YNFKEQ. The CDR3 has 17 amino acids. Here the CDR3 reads CASSQEIQGPHTGELFF. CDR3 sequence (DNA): TGTGCCAGCAGCCAAGAGATACAGGGGCCCCACACCGGGGAGCTGTTTTTT.

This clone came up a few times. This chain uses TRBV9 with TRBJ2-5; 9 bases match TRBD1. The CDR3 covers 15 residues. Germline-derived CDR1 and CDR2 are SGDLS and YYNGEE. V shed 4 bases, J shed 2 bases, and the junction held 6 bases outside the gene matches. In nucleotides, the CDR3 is TGTGCCAGCAGCTATTCGGGACAGGGACAAGAGACCCAGTACTTC. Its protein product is CASSYSGQGQETQYF. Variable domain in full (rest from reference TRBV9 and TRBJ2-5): DSGVTQTPKHLITATGQRVTLRCSPRSGDLSVYWYQQSLDQGLQFLIQYYNGEERAKGNILERFSAQQFPDLHSELNLSSLELGDSALYFCASSYSGQGQETQYFGPGTRLLVL.

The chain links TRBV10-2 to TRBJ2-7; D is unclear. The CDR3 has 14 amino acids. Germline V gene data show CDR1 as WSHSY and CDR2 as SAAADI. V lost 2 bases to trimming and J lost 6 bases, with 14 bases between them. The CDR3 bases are TGCGCCAGCAGTGAGACCCTAGGTTCGGCCGAGCAGTACTTC. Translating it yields CASSETLGSAEQYF.

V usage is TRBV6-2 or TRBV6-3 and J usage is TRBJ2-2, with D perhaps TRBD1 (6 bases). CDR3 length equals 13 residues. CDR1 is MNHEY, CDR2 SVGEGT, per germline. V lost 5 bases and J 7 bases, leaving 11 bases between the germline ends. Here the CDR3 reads CASSRTVSGELFF. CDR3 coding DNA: TGTGCCAGCAGTCGGACAGTGAGCGGGGAGCTGTTTTTT.

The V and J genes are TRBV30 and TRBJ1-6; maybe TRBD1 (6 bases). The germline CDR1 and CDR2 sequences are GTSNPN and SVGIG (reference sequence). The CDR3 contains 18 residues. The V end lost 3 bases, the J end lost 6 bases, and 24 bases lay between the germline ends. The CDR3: CAWSPGTGQVFPNSPLHF. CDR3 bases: TGTGCCTGGAGCCCTGGTACAGGGCAAGTATTCCCTAATTCACCCCTCCACTTT.

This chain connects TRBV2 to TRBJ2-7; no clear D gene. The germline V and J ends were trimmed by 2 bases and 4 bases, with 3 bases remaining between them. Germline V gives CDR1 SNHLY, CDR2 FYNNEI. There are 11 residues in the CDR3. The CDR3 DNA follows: TGTGCCAGCAGTGAATATTACGAGCAGTACTTC. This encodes CASSEYYEQYF. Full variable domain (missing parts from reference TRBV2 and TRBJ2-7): EPEVTQTPSHQVTQMGQEVILRCVPISNHLYFYWYRQILGQKVEFLVSFYNNEISEKSEIFDDQFSVERPDGSNFTLKIRSTKLEDSAMYFCASSEYYEQYFGPGTRLTVT.

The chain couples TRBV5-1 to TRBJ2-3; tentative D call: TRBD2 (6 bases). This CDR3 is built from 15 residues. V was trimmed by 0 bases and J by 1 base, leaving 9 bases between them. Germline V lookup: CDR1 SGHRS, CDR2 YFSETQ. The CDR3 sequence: CASSLGGKGTDTQYF. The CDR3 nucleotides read TGCGCCAGCAGCTTGGGCGGGAAAGGCACAGATACGCAGTATTTT.

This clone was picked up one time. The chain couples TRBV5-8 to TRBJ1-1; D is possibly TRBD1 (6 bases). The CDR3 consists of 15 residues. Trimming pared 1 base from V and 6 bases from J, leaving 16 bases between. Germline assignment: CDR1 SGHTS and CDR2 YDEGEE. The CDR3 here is CASSLTGTLTAEAFF. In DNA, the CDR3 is TGTGCCAGCAGCTTGACAGGGACCCTAACCGCTGAAGCTTTCTTT. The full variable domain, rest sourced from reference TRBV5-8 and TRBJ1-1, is EAGVTQSPTHLIKTRGQQATLRCSPISGHTSVYWYQQALGLGLQFLLWYDEGEERNRGNFPPRFSGRQFPNYSSELNVNALELEDSALYLCASSLTGTLTAEAFFGQGTRLTVV.

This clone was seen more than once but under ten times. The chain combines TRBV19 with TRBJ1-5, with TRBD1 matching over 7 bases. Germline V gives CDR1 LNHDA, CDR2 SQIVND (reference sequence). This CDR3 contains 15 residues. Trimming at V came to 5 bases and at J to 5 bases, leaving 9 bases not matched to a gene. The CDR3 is CASSDRVGNDQPQHF. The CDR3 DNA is TGTGCCAGTAGTGACAGGGTCGGGAATGATCAGCCCCAGCATTTT.

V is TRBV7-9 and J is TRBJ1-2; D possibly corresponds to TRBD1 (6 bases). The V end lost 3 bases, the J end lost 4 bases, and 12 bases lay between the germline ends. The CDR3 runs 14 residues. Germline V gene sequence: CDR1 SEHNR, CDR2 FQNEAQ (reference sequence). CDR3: CASSLGAGFYGYTF. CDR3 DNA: TGTGCCAGCAGCTTGGGGGCTGGTTTCTATGGCTACACCTTC.

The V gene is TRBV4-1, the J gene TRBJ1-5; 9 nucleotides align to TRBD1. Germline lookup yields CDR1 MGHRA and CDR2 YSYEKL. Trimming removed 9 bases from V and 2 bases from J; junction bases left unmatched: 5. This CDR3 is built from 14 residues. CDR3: CASRGQGRNQPQHF. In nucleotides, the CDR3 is TGCGCCAGTCGGGGACAGGGACGCAATCAGCCCCAGCATTTT.

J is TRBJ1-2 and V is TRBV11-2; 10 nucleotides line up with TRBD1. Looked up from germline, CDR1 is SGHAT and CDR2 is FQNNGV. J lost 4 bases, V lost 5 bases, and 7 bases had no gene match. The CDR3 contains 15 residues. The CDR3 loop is CASSMTGGAVYGYTF. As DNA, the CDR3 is TGTGCCAGCAGCATGACAGGGGGCGCCGTCTATGGCTACACCTTC.

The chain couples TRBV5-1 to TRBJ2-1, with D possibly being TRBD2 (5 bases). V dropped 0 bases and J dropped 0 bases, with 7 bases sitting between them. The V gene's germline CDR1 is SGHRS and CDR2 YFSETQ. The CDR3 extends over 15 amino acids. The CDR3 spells CASSLVGDSYNEQFF. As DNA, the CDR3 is TGCGCCAGCAGCTTGGTGGGAGACTCCTACAATGAGCAGTTCTTC.

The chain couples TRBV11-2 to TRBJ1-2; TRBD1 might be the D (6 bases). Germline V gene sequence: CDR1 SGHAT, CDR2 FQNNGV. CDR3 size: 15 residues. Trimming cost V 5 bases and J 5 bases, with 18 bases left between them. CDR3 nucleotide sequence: TGTGCCAGCAGCCTCTCGGGGGGGCCCAGTTATGGCTACACCTTC. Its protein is CASSLSGGPSYGYTF.

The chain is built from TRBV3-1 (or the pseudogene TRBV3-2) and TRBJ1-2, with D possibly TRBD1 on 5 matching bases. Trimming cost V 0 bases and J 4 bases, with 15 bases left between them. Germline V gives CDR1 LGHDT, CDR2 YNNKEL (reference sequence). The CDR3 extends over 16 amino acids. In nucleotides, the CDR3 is TGTGCCAGCAGCCAAGATGGACAAAACCCCCGCTATGGCTACACCTTC. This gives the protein CASSQDGQNPRYGYTF.

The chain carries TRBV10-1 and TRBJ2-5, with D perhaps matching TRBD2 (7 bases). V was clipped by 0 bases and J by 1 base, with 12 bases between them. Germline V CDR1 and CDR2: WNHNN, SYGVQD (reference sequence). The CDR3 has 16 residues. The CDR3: CASSESTAGAQETQYF. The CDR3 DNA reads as TGCGCCAGCAGTGAGTCGACGGCGGGGGCCCAAGAGACCCAGTACTTC.

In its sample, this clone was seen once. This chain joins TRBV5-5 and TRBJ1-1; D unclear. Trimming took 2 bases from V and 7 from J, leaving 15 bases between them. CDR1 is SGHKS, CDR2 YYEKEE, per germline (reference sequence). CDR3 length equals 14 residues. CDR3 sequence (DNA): TGTGCCAGCAGCTTCCCACAGAATATAAATGAAGCTTTCTTT. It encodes CASSFPQNINEAFF.

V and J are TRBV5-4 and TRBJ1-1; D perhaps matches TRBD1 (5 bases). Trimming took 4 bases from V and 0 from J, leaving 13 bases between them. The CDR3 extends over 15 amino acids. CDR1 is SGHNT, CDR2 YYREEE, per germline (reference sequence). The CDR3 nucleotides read TGTGCCAGCAGCCTAGAGACAGTTATGAACACTGAAGCTTTCTTT. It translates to CASSLETVMNTEAFF.